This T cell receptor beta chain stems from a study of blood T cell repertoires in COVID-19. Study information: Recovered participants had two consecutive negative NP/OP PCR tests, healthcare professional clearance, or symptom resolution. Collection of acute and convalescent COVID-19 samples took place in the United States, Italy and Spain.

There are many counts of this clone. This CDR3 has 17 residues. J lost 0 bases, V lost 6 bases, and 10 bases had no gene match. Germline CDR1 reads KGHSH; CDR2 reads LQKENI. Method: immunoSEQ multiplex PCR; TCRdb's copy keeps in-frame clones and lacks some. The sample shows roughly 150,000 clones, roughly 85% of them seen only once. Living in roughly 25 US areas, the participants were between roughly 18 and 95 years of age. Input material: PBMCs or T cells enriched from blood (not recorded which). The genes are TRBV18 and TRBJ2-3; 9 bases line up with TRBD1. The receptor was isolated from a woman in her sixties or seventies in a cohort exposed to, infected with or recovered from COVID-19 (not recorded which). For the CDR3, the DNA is TGTGCCAGCTCCCACGGACAGGGGTTTTTTAGCACAGATACGCAGTATTTT. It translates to CASSHGQGFFSTDTQYF.